This T cell receptor (beta chain) comes out of a study of cytomegalovirus exposure and HLA in healthy donors. V lost 1 base and J lost 6, with 12 bases in between. The length of the CDR3 is 14 residues. Germline CDR1 is LNHDA and CDR2 is SQIVND (reference sequence). The method was immunoSEQ multiplex PCR; TCRdb's version includes in-frame clones alone and lacks a portion of them. The repertoire holds hundreds of thousands of clones, with less than 90% as singletons. V usage is TRBV19 and J usage is TRBJ1-2; D unclear. The material sequenced was PBMCs. The clonotype was recovered from a young woman in good health and CMV-seronegative. The CDR3: CASSIATTSDGYTF. DNA of the CDR3: TGTGCCAGTAGTATAGCGACGACATCGGATGGCTACACCTTC.